Below are 6 T cell receptor beta chains sequenced from a single sample in a study of CD8+ T cells in alopecia areata. Separation of pooled cutaneous lymph node cells was by sorting with CD4, CD8alpha, NKG2D, NKG2ACE and other markers. The sequencing template was cDNA reverse transcribed from extracted RNA. Profiled with immunoSEQ multiplex PCR; TCRdb holds only in-frame clones, not every one. The record shows approximately 300,000 clones for this sample, with no singletons present. Sequencing was carried out using CD4+ T cells sorted from a lymph node. The receptors derive from a C3H/HeJ mouse with alopecia areata. The strain is characterized by the MHC haplotype H2-k.

This clone showed up just a few times. The gene names here belong to mouse. The missing CDR3 end, 4 residues past where the read stops, is filled in from the germline J gene. The chain carries TRBV19 and TRBJ1-2; TRBD1 agrees at 8 bases. V lost 4 bases to trimming and J lost 1 base; unmatched junction nucleotides: 9. From germline, CDR1 is FNHDT and CDR2 SITEND (reference sequence). The CDR3 length is 16 residues. The sequenced part of the CDR3 DNA is TGTGCCAGCAGTCCTCTCCCAGGGGGCGGAAACTCC. Protein: CASSPLPGGGNS. From start to end, the CDR3 is CASSPLPGGGNSDYTF.

On this clone itself: Genes and germline come from the mouse. The sequence runs out 4 residues before the end of the CDR3; the remainder is reconstructed from the germline J gene. Other DNA sequences in the sample encode the same CDR3. The V call is TRBV13-3, the J call TRBJ2-1, with TRBD1 matching 7 bases. The germline gives CDR1 NNHDY, CDR2 SYVADS. The CDR3 totals 14 residues. V trimming: 4 bases; J trimming: 3 bases; junction bases outside the gene matches: 4. The CDR3 here is CASSPGTAYAEQFF. CDR3 DNA, as far as it was read: TGTGCCAGCAGTCCCGGGACAGCCTATGCT.

Note on this clone: Mouse gene names apply. Read sequence stops 4 residues before the CDR3 end, and the germline J gene provides the missing end. Different DNA sequences within this sample yield the same CDR3. This sequence joins TRBV19 and TRBJ1-1; D perhaps matches TRBD1 (5 bases). Germline V gene lookup returns CDR1 FNHDT and CDR2 SITEND (reference sequence). V gave up 2 bases and J gave up 1 base, with 6 bases separating them. The CDR3 is 13 amino acids. CDR3 DNA, as far as it was read: TGTGCCAGCAGTATCGGGGGGAACACA. Residues: CASSIGGNT. The full CDR3 is CASSIGGNTEVFF.

In its sample, this clone was seen many times. Mouse germline and gene names are used. Coverage ceases 4 residues before the CDR3 finishes, and the germline J gene fills in the end. The chain is built from TRBV13-3 and TRBJ2-7, with 14 bases matching TRBD2. This CDR3 region has 16 residues. The V segment lost 4 bases and the J segment 3 bases; nucleotides outside the gene matches: 6. The germline V gene has CDR1 NNHDY and CDR2 SYVADS. CDR3 in amino acids: CASSPRDWGGLYEQYF. Incomplete CDR3 DNA: TGTGCCAGCAGTCCCCGGGACTGGGGGGGCCTCTAT.

This clone was detected only a few times. Each gene name is a mouse one. Other DNA sequences from this sample encode an identical CDR3 as well. The sequenced CDR3 bases are TGTGCCAGCGGCGACAGGGGGCCAAACTCC. Translated, it gives CASGDRGPNS. The whole CDR3 is CASGDRGPNSDYTF. The chain carries TRBV13-2 and TRBJ1-2; 10 bases are shared with TRBD1. The read ends 4 residues shy of where the CDR3 ends; the end is completed using the germline J gene. The CDR3 is made up of 14 amino acids. J gave up 0 bases and V 5 bases, and 1 base lay outside the gene matches. The V gene's germline CDR1 is NNHNN and CDR2 SYGAGS (reference sequence).

On this clone: These gene names are mouse names. From the germline J gene comes the end of the CDR3, since the read stops 4 residues before it. The rearrangement uses TRBV13-3 and TRBJ2-2; perhaps TRBD1 as D (5 bases). This CDR3 spans 13 amino acids. Trimming left V 5 bases short and J 6 bases short, with 11 bases between. The germline V gene encodes CDR1 NNHDY and CDR2 SYVADS. The CDR3 sequence is CASRKGGAGQLYF. The CDR3 bases that were read are TGTGCCAGCAGAAAGGGAGGGGCCGGG.